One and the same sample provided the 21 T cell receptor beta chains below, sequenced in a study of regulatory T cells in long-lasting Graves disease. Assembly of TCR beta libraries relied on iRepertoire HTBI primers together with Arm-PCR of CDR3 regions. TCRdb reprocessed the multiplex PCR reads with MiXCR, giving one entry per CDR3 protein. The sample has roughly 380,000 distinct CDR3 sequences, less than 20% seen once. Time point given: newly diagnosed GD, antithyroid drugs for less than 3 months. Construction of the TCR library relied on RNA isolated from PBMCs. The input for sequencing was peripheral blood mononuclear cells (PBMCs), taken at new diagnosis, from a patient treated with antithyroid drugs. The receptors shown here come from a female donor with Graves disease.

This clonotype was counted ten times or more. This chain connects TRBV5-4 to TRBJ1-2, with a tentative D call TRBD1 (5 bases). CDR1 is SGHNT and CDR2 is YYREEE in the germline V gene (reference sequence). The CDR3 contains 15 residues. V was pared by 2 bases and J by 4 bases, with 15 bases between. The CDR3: CASSFEGAKGYGYTF. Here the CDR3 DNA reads TGTGCCAGCAGCTTCGAAGGGGCCAAGGGCTATGGCTACACCTTC. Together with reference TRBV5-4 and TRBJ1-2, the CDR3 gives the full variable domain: ETGVTQSPTHLIKTRGQQVTLRCSSQSGHNTVSWYQQALGQGPQFIFQYYREEENGRGNFPPRFSGLQFPNYSSELNVNALELDDSALYLCASSFEGAKGYGYTFGSGTRLTVV.

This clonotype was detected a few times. Here the CDR3 DNA reads TGTGCCAGCAGCGCGGGGGACAGGATATACAATGAGCAGTTCTTC. It is translated as CASSAGDRIYNEQFF. The chain combines TRBV9 with TRBJ2-1; 8 bases line up with TRBD1. The CDR3 extends over 15 amino acids. Per the germline V gene, CDR1 is SGDLS and CDR2 is YYNGEE. With V trimmed by 3 bases and J by 4 bases, 6 bases remained unmatched.

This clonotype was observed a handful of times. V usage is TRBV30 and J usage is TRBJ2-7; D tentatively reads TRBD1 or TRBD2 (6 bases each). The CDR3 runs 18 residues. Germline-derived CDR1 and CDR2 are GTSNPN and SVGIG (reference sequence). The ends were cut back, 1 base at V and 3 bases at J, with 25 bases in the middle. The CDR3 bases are TGTGCCTGGAGTGGTCCCATGGGCCGCCGAGGGGGAGGCTACGAGCAGTACTTC. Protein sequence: CAWSGPMGRRGGGYEQYF.

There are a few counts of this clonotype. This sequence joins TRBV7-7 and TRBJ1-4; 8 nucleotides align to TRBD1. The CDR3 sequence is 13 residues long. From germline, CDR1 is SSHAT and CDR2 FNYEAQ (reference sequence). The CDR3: CASTGGKNEKLFF. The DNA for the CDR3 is TGTGCTTCCACAGGGGGGAAAAATGAAAAACTGTTTTTT.

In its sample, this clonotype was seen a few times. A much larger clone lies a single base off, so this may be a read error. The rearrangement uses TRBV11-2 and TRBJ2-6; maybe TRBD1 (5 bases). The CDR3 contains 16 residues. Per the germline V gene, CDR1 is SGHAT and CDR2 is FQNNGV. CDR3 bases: TGTGCCAGCAGCCCACGGTTGAGCTCTGGGGCCAACGCCCTGACTTTC. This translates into CASSPRLSSGANALTF.

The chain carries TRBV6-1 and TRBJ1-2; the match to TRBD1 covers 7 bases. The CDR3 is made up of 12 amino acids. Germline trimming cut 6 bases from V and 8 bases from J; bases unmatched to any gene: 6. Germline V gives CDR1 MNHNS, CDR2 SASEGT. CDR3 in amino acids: CASSRQGQGYTF. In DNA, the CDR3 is TGTGCCAGCAGCCGACAGGGCCAAGGCTACACCTTC.

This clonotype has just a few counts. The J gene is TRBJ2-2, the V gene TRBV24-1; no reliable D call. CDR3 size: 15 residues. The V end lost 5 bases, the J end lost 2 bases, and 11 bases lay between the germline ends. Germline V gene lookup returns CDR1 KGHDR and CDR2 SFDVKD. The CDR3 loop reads CATSGVAVNTGELFF. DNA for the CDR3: TGTGCCACCAGTGGTGTTGCGGTCAACACCGGGGAGCTGTTTTTT.

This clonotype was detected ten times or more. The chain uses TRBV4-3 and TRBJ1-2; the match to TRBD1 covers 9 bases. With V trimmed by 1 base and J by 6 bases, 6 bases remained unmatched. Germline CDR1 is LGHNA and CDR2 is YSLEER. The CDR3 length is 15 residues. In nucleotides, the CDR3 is TGCGCCAGCAGCCAAGGGACAGGGGAGATCGATGGCTACACCTTC. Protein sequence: CASSQGTGEIDGYTF.

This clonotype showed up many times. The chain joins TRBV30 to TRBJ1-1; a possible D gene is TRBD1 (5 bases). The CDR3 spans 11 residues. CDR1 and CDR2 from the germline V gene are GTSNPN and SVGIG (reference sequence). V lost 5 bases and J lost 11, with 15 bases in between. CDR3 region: CAWAKGPGAFF. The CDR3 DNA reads TGTGCCTGGGCGAAGGGGCCTGGGGCTTTCTTT. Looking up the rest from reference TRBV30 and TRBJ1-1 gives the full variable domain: SQTIHQWPATLVQPVGSPLSLECTVEGTSNPNLYWYRQAAGRGLQLLFYSVGIGQISSEVPQNLSASRPQDRQFILSSKKLLLSDSGFYLCAWAKGPGAFFGQGTRLTVV.

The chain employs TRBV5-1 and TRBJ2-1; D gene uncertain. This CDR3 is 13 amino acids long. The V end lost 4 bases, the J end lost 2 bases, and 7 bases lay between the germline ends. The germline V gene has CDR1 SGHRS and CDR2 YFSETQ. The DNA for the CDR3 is TGCGCCAGCAGCAGCGAGCCCTACAATGAGCAGTTCTTC. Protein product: CASSSEPYNEQFF.

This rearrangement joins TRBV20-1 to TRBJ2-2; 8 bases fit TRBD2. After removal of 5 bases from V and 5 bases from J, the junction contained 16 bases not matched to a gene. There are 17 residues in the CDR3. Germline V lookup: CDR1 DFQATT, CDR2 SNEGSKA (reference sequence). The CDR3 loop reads CSAFSSSGRFVTGELFF. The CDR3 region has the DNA TGCAGTGCTTTCTCTTCTAGCGGGCGCTTTGTAACCGGGGAGCTGTTTTTT.

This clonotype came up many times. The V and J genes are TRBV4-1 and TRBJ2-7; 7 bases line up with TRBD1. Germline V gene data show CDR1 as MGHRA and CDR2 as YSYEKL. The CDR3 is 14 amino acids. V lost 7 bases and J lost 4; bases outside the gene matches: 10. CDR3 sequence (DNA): TGCGCCAGCACCCCCGGGACAGTGATATACGAGCAGTACTTC. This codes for CASTPGTVIYEQYF.

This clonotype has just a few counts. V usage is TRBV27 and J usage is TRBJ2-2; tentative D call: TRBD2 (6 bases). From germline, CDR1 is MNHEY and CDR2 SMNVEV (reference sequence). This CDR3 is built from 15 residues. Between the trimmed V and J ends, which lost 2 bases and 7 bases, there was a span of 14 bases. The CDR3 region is CASSLLQKRVGELFF. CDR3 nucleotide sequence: TGTGCCAGCAGTTTACTGCAGAAGCGGGTCGGGGAGCTGTTTTTT.

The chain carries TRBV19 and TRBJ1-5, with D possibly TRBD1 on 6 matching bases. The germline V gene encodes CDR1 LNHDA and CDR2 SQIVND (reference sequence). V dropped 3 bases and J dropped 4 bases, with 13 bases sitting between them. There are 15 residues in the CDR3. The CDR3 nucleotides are TGTGCCAGTAGTATTTTAGGGGGAGGAAATCAGCCCCAGCATTTT. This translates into CASSILGGGNQPQHF.

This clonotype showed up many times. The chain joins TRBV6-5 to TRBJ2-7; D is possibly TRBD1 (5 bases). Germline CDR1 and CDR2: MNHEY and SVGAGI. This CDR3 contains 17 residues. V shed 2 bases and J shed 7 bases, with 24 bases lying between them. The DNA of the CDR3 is TGTGCCAGCAGTTACCCAACGACAGTTATCTCGATTGGAGAGCAGTACTTC. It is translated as CASSYPTTVISIGEQYF.

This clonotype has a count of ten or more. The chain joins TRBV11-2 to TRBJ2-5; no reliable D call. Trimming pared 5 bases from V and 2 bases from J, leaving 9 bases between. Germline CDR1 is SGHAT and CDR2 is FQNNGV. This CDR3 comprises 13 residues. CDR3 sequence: CASSVGFQETQYF. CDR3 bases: TGTGCCAGCAGCGTGGGATTTCAAGAGACCCAGTACTTC.

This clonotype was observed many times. CDR3 DNA sequence: TGTGCCAGCAGCTTACAGTTATTAGATACGCAGTATTTT. Translating gives CASSLQLLDTQYF. The V gene is TRBV12-3 or TRBV12-4, the J gene TRBJ2-3; D gene uncertain. This CDR3 comprises 13 residues. V was shortened by 6 bases and J by 5 bases, with 12 bases between the two germline ends.

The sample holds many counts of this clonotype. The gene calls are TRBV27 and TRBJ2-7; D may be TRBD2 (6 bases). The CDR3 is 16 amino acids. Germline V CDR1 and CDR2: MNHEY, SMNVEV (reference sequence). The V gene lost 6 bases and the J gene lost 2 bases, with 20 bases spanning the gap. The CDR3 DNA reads TGTGCCAGCAGCCCCACCGGGGGAAGCGGCACCTACGAGCAGTACTTC. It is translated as CASSPTGGSGTYEQYF.

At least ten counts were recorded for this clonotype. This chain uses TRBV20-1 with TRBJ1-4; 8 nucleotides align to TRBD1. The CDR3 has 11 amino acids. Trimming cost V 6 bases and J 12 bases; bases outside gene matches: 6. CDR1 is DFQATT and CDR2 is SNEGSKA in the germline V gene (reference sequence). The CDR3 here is CSATKDRELFF. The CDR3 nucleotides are TGCAGTGCGACAAAGGACAGGGAACTGTTTTTT.

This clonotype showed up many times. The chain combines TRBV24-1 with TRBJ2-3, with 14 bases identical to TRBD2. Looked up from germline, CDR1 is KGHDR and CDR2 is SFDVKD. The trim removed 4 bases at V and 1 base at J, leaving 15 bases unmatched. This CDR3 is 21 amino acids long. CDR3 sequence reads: CATSESGLAGGLPYGTDTQYF. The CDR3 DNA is TGTGCCACCAGTGAGAGCGGACTAGCGGGAGGCCTACCCTACGGCACAGATACGCAGTATTTT.

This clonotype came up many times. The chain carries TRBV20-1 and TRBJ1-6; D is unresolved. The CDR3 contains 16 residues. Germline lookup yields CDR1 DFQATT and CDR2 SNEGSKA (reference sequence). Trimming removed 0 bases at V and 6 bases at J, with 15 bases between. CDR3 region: CSARDDSTLFNSPLHF. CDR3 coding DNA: TGCAGTGCTAGAGATGACTCCACCTTGTTTAATTCACCCCTCCACTTT.